The entry below describes one TCR beta chain. These data come from a study of blood T cell repertoires in COVID-19. The germline CDR1 and CDR2 sequences are SGDLS and YYNGEE. The CDR3 runs to 16 residues. The V segment lost 0 bases and the J segment 2 bases; nucleotides outside the gene matches: 5. TCRdb keeps only in-frame clones here, not all; method: immunoSEQ multiplex PCR. The data hold a few hundred thousand clones, with 70% to 90% observed a single time. Recovered status applied to Cohort 3 donors who had two consecutive negative PCRs. It also applied to those with clearance or with symptom resolution.

This sequence originates from a woman aged 40 to 50 who had recovered from COVID-19. Sequencing was done on a sample of PBMCs or T cells enriched from blood (not recorded which). The V gene is TRBV9, the J gene TRBJ2-3; 8 nucleotides agree with TRBD2. The CDR3 sequence is CASSVVGGGLTDTQYF. CDR3 DNA: TGTGCCAGCAGCGTAGTAGGCGGGGGGCTCACAGATACGCAGTATTTT.